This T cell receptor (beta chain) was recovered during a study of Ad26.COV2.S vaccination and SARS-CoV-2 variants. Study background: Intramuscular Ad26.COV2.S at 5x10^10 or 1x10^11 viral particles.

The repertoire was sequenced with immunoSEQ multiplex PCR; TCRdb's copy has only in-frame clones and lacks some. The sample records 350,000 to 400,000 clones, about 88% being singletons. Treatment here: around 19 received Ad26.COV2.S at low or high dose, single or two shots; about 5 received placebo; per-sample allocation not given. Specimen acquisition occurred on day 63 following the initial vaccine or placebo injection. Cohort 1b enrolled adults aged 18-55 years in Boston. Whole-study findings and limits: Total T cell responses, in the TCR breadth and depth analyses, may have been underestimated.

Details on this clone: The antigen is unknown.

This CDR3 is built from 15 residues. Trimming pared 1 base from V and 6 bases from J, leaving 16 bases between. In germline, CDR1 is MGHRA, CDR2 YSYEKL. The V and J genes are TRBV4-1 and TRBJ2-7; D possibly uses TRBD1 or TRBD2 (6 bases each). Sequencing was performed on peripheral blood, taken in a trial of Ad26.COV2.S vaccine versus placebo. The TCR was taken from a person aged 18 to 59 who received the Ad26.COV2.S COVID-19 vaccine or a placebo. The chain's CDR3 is CASSQGWGAPGEQYF. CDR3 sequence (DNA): TGCGCCAGCAGCCAAGGGTGGGGGGCCCCGGGCGAGCAGTACTTC.